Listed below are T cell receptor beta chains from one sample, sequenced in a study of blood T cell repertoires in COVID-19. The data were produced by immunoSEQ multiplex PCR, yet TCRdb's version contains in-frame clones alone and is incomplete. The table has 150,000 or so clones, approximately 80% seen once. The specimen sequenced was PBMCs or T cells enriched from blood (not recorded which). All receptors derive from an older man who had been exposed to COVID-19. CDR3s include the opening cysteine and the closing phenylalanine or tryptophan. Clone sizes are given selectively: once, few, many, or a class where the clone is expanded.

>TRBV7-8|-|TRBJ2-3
CASSSQRTTVTQYF
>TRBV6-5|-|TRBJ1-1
CASPRQGGLTEAFF
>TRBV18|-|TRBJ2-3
CASSLLAGGRGTDTQYF
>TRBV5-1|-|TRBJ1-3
CASSPGTAGNTIYF
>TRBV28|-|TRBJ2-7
CASTPGVTSSYEQYF
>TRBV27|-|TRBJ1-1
CASSPRQEGAEAFF
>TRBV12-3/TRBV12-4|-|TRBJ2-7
CASSRRTGEQYF
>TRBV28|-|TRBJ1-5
CASSLGTGDQPQHF
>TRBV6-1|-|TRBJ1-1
CASSEGGIQNTEAFF
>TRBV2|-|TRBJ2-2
CASTQEASGSVGELFF
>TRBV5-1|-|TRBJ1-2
CASSLASGSHGYTF
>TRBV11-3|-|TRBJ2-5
CASSLGGTVQETQYF
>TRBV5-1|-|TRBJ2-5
CASSLGAGGSQETQYF
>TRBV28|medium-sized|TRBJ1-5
CASSLETGGSSNQPQHF
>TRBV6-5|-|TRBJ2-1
CASSFRGRADNEQFF
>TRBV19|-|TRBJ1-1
CASTGQGTYTEAFF
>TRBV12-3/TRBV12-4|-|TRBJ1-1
CASSLTLATEAFF
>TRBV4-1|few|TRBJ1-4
CASSHATGTLNEKLFF
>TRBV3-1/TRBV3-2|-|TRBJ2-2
CASSPVPLGGTGELFF
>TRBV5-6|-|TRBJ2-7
CAREGGGDEQYF
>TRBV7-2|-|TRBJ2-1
CASSLGPSGYNEQFF
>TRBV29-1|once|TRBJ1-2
CSVDLGQSYGGYTF
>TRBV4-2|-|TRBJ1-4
CASSRQGISTNEKLFF
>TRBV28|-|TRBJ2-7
CASSETSGLTYEQYF
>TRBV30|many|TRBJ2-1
CAWGGHTAGEYNEQFF
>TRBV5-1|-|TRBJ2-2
CASSQRTGEGGELFF
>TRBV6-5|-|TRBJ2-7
CASRGGGSYYEQYF
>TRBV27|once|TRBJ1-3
CASSARYRGSGNTIYF
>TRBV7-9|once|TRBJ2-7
CASSLGASGGLNEQYF
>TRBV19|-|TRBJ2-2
CASSTGLAGLNTGELFF
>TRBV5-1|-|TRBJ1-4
CASSQDSSTNEKLFF
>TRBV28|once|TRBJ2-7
CASSYRGYEQYF
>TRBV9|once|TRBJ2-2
CASSPRVNTGELFF
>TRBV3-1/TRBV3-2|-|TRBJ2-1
CASSQMQLAGAYNEQFF
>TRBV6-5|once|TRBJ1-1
CASTRGQNTEAFF
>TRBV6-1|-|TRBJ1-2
CASSPGGINHTF
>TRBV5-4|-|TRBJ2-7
CASSHPDTTFYEQYF
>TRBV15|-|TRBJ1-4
CATRRQGVPEKLFF
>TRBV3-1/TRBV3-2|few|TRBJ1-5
CASSRTGSNQPQHF
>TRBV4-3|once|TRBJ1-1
CASSQGGAGGYGEAFF
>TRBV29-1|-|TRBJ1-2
CSVVLPRFGYTF
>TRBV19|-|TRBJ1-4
CASSIGTANEKLFF
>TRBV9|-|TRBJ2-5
CASSVGTEETQYF
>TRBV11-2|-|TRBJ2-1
CASSLGGFSYNEQFF
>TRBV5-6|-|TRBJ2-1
CASSSLAGVYNEQFF
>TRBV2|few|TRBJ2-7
CAGNRDRGYEQYF
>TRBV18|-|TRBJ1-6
CASSPGPSPLHF
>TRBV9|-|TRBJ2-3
CASSVGNTDTQYF
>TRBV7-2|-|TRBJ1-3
CASSLEAAGNTIYF